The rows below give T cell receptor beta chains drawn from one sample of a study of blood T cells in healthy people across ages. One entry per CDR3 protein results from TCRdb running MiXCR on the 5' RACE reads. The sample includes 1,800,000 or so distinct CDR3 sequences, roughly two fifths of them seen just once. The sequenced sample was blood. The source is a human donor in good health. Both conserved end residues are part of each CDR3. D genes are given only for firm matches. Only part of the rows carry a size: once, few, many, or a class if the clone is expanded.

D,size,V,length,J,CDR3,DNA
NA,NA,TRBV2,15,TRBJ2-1,CASRQLGGGRNEQFF,TGTGCCAGCAGACAACTGGGGGGGGGCCGAAATGAGCAGTTCTTC
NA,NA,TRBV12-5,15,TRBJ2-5,CASGLVMAGEGTQYF,TGTGCTAGTGGTTTGGTAATGGCAGGGGAAGGGACCCAGTACTTC
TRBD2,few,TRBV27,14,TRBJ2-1,CASSGGGGVNEQFF,TGTGCCAGCAGTGGCGGGGGGGGCGTCAATGAGCAGTTCTTC
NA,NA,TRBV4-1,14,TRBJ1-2,CASSQRGERSGYTF,TGCGCCAGCAGCCAGAGAGGGGAGCGCTCGGGCTACACCTTC
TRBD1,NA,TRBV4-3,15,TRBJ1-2,CASSQDIDRVNGYTF,TGCGCCAGCAGCCAAGATATTGACAGGGTAAATGGCTACACCTTC
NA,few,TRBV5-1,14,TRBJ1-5,CARIRGEGNQPQHF,TGCGCCAGGATACGGGGTGAGGGCAATCAGCCCCAGCATTTT
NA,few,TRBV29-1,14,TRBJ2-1,CSVTGVRTGNEQFF,TGCAGCGTGACTGGGGTCCGCACGGGGAATGAGCAGTTCTTC
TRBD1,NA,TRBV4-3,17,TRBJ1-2,CASSQDLETGKVWGYTF,TGCGCCAGCAGCCAAGATTTGGAGACAGGGAAAGTCTGGGGCTACACCTTC
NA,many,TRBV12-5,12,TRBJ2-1,CASGSEAGEQFF,TGTGCTAGTGGTTCTGAGGCCGGTGAGCAGTTCTTC
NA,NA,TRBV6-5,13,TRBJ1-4,CASAITTNEKLFF,TGTGCCAGCGCCATCACAACTAATGAAAAACTGTTTTTT
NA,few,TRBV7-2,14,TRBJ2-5,CASSLLLNQETQYF,TGTGCCAGCAGCCTACTACTCAACCAAGAGACCCAGTACTTC
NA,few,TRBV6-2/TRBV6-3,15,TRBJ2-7,CASSPGAFTVYEQYF,TGTGCCAGCAGCCCTGGGGCATTCACTGTCTACGAGCAGTACTTC
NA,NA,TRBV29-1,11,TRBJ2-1,CSVGGVSEQFF,TGCAGCGTTGGTGGCGTATCTGAGCAGTTCTTC
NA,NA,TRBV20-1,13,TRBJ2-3,CSAYKEVTDTQYF,TGCAGTGCCTACAAGGAGGTCACAGATACGCAGTATTTT
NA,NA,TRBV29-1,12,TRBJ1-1,CSPLRLNTEAFF,TGCAGCCCCCTTCGCCTGAACACTGAAGCTTTCTTT
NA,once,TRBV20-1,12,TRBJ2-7,CRASQAAYEQYF,TGCAGGGCTAGCCAGGCCGCCTACGAGCAGTACTTC
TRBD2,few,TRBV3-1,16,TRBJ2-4,CASSSRTSGVGGIQYF,TGTGCCAGCAGCTCCCGGACTAGCGGGGTTGGGGGCATTCAGTACTTC
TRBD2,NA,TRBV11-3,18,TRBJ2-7,CASSLVFSGGSENYEQYF,TGTGCCAGCAGCTTAGTATTTAGCGGGGGGTCGGAGAATTACGAGCAGTACTTC
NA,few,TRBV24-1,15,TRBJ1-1,CATSDTRRGHTEAFF,TGTGCCACCAGTGACACTAGACGAGGGCACACTGAAGCTTTCTTT
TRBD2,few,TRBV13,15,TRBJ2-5,CASSFSGGAGGTQYF,TGTGCCAGCAGCTTTAGCGGGGGGGCCGGTGGGACCCAGTACTTC
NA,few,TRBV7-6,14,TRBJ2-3,CASTLRGFTDTQYF,TGTGCCAGCACTCTAAGGGGTTTCACAGATACGCAGTATTTT
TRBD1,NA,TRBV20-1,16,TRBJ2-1,CSARDFRTGGRNEQFF,TGCAGTGCTAGAGATTTCAGAACAGGGGGCCGGAATGAGCAGTTCTTC
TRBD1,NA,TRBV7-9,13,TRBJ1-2,CASRDGTGNGCTF,TGTGCCAGCAGAGACGGGACAGGGAATGGCTGCACCTTC
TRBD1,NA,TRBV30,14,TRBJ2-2,CAWRAGGSTGEPFF,TGTGCCTGGAGGGCAGGGGGATCGACCGGGGAGCCGTTTTTT
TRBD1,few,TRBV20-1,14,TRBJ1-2,CSARDRTGKVGYTF,TGCAGTGCTAGAGACCGGACAGGCAAAGTTGGCTACACCTTC
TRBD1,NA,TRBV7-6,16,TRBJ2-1,CASSFSPGQEYNEQFF,TGTGCCAGCAGCTTTTCTCCGGGACAGGAATACAATGAGCAGTTCTTC
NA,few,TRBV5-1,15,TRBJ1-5,CASSLAGDLNQPQHF,TGCGCCAGTAGCTTGGCGGGGGATTTAAATCAGCCCCAGCATTTT
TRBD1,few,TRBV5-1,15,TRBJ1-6,CASSLTGVRNSPLHF,TGCGCCAGCAGCTTGACAGGGGTACGTAATTCACCCCTCCACTTT
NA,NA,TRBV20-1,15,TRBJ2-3,CSASGEAYYTDTQYF,TGCAGTGCTAGTGGCGAGGCTTACTACACAGATACGCAGTATTTT
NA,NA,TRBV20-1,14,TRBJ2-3,CSAPFEGSTDTQYF,TGCAGTGCCCCCTTTGAGGGGAGCACAGATACGCAGTATTTT
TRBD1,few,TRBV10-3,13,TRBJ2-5,CAIMGQSQETQYF,TGTGCCATCATGGGACAGTCCCAAGAGACCCAGTACTTC
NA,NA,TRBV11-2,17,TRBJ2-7,CASSLDAWGFSTYEQYF,TGTGCCAGCAGCTTAGACGCGTGGGGCTTTTCAACCTACGAGCAGTACTTC
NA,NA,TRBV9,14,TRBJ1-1,CASSGLRGNTEAFF,TGTGCCAGCAGCGGGCTCAGGGGTAATACTGAAGCTTTCTTT
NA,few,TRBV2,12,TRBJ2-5,CATSAWGETQYF,TGTGCGACAAGCGCGTGGGGAGAGACCCAGTACTTC
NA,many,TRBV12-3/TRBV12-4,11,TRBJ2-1,CASSFSNEQFF,TGTGCCAGCAGTTTTAGCAATGAGCAGTTCTTC
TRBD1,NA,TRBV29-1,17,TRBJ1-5,CSVDYRDRYYSNQPQHF,TGCAGCGTTGACTACCGGGACAGGTACTATAGCAATCAGCCCCAGCATTTT
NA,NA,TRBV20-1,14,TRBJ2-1,CSAKDLLASDEQFF,TGCAGTGCCAAAGATTTACTAGCTAGCGATGAGCAGTTCTTC
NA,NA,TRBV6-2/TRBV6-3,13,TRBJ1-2,CASSYSPPGGYTF,TGTGCCAGCAGTTACAGCCCCCCGGGAGGCTACACCTTC
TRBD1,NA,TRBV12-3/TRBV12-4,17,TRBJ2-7,CASSLDNYRDSSYEQYF,TGTGCCAGCAGCCTCGATAATTACCGGGACAGCTCCTACGAGCAGTACTTC
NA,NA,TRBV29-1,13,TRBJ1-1,CSVEDIRYTEAFF,TGTAGCGTTGAAGATATCAGATACACTGAAGCTTTCTTT
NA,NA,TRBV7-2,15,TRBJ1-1,CASSSQTGRNTEAFF,TGTGCCAGCAGCTCTCAAACAGGGAGGAACACTGAAGCTTTCTTT
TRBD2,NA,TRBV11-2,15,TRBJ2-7,CASSSVGGSPYEQYF,TGTGCCAGCAGCTCCGTCGGGGGGTCGCCCTACGAGCAGTACTTC
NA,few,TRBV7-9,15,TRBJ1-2,CASSFSSTGLYGYTF,TGTGCCAGCAGCTTTTCGTCGACAGGTCTCTATGGCTACACCTTC
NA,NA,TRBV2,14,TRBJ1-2,CASSDGVLTYGYTF,TGTGCCAGCAGTGATGGGGTCCTCACCTATGGCTACACCTTC
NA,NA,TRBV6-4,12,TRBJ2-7,CASRGHYYEQYF,TGTGCCAGCAGGGGACACTACTACGAGCAGTACTTC
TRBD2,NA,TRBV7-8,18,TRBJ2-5,CASSPRLAGVPIRETQYF,TGTGCCAGCAGCCCACGACTAGCGGGGGTTCCTATCCGAGAGACCCAGTACTTC
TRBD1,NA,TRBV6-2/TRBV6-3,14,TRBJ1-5,CASSGGQDHQPQHF,TGTGCCAGCAGTGGGGGACAGGACCATCAGCCCCAGCATTTT
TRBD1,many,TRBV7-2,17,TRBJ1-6,CASTRYGGTDYNSPLHF,TGTGCCAGCACTCGCTATGGCGGGACAGACTATAATTCACCCCTCCACTTT
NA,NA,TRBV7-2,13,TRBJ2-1,CASSLGRGQEQFF,TGTGCCAGCAGCTTGGGGCGGGGGCAAGAGCAGTTCTTC